A single TCR beta chain is shown here with its context. Its matching antigen is unknown. This sample is part of a study of OX40 agonist ivuxolimab in advanced cancers. Whole-study findings and limits: Low normalized T-cell clonal expansion also characterized some of the nonresponders.

Only in-frame clones appear in the TCRdb table, and some are missing; sequencing was by immunoSEQ multiplex PCR. The table has around 86,000 clones, around nine tenths seen once. The V end lost 3 bases, the J end lost 5 bases, and 15 bases lay between the germline ends. Germline values: CDR1 LNHDA, CDR2 SQIVND (reference sequence). The CDR3 is 15 amino acids. The rearrangement joins TRBV19 to TRBJ2-3; no clear D gene. The receptor was isolated from an adult with an advanced solid tumor such as melanoma, head and neck, liver or kidney cancer. The specimen was CD4+ or CD8+ T cells sorted from blood, collected in a trial of the OX40 agonist ivuxolimab. CDR3 coding DNA: TGTGCCAGTAGTATTGTTGGTGTACGGCAAGATACGCAGTATTTT. Its protein product is CASSIVGVRQDTQYF.